The entry below gives a single TCR beta chain sequence along with its context. These data originate in a study of blood T cell repertoires in COVID-19. On the study more broadly: The origin of the acute and convalescent COVID-19 samples was the United States, Italy and Spain. From T cells, B-cell-depleted T cells, or PBMCs came the material, which was cDNA or gDNA.

The germline V gene encodes CDR1 KGHSH and CDR2 LQKENI. Trimming took off 1 base at V and 1 base at J, with 13 bases between the two ends. CDR3 length: 16 amino acids. The participants were between about 18 and 90 years old and came from some 23 US areas. Donors were grouped by their self-reported clinical history. The data were produced by immunoSEQ multiplex PCR, yet TCRdb's version contains in-frame clones alone and is incomplete. The sample records fewer than 350,000 clones, almost 90% being singletons. The material sequenced was PBMCs or T cells enriched from blood (not recorded which). The sequence derives from a woman aged 18 to 35 with acute COVID-19. J is TRBJ1-1 and V is TRBV18; D is uncertain. The CDR3 spells CASSPLRAGENTEAFF. In DNA form, the CDR3 reads TGTGCCAGCTCACCACTCCGCGCCGGGGAGAACACTGAAGCTTTCTTT.